This TCR beta chain was recorded in a study of response to subunit inactivated influenza vaccine. Study-wide results and caveats: After each seasonal influenza vaccination, few new T cells are recruited, the authors suggested.

The germline CDR1 and CDR2 sequences are DFQATT and SNEGSKA (reference sequence). The J segment lost 3 bases and the V segment lost 0 bases, leaving 13 bases of the junction unmatched. This CDR3 is built from 18 residues. Using its own MiXCR run on the RT-PCR reads, TCRdb lists one record per CDR3 protein. The sample contains more than 450,000 distinct CDR3 sequences, around 11% of which appear only once. Notes on this clonotype: Its antigen is still unknown.

These data were also reused for a study on T cells expressing NK-cell markers. As reported in that work: TCR beta cDNA was made by 5'RACE template switching with UMIs. In the group of eight sequenced donors, seven were HCMV-seropositive and one was seronegative. HCMV specificity of the expanded NKG2C+ T cell clones stayed unclear.

This chain links TRBV20-1 with TRBJ2-3; 9 nucleotides agree with TRBD2. The receptor was derived from a man in his fifties who received an inactivated influenza vaccine. The sequencing used PBMCs from blood, collected on the day of vaccination. The CDR3 region is CSARDASWAGGRTDTQYF. CDR3 DNA sequence: TGCAGTGCTAGAGATGCATCTTGGGCGGGAGGGCGTACAGATACGCAGTATTTT.